This paragraph covers one T cell receptor beta chain sequence. Its antigen is unknown. The data derive from a study of T cells after yellow fever vaccination. Study details: In the case of low-cell-number fractions, SMART-Seq v4 Ultra Low Input was used for preparation.

TCRdb re-analysed the 5' RACE reads in MiXCR, keeping a single row per CDR3 protein. This sample has some 600,000 distinct CDR3 sequences; 9% to 15% occur once, and the top ten carry just under 15%. Study-wide results and limits: Among all clonotypes, a small share was observed in both CD4 and CD8 compartments.

CDR3 size: 14 residues. CDR1 and CDR2 (germline): DFQATT, SNEGSKA (reference sequence). V dropped 3 bases and J dropped 4; count of bases not matched to a gene: 7. The TCR originated in a man younger than 40 who received the YFV17D yellow fever vaccine. The chain uses TRBV20-1 and TRBJ2-7, with TRBD2 matching over 9 bases. Here the sequenced sample was PBMCs, taken on the day of the yellow fever booster vaccination. Here the CDR3 reads CSASMASGVYEQYF. CDR3 DNA sequence: TGCAGTGCTAGTATGGCTAGCGGGGTTTACGAGCAGTACTTC.